This T cell receptor (beta chain) was documented in a study of blood T cell repertoires in COVID-19. Study information: Sources were T cells, B-cell-depleted T cells, or PBMCs; the material itself was cDNA or gDNA.

This clone was counted only a few times. The V end lost 1 base, the J end lost 0 bases, and 16 bases lay between the germline ends. CDR1 and CDR2 (germline): SEHNR, FQNEAQ (reference sequence). The CDR3 contains 19 residues. Generated by immunoSEQ multiplex PCR, the TCRdb table keeps only in-frame clones and is missing some. The data show 32,000 or so clones, approximately 86% seen once. Sequencing used peripheral blood. This clonotype originated in a man between 70 and 80 years old with acute or convalescent COVID-19. The V gene is TRBV7-9, the J gene TRBJ1-6, with a tentative D call TRBD1 (5 bases). The CDR3 loop is CASSLVYVGDSSYNSPLHF. The CDR3 DNA is TGTGCCAGCAGCTTAGTGTATGTGGGTGACAGCTCCTATAATTCACCCCTCCACTTT. Based on the CDR3 plus reference TRBV7-9 and TRBJ1-6, the full variable domain is DTGVSQNPRHKITKRGQNVTFRCDPISEHNRLYWYRQTLGQGPEFLTYFQNEAQLEKSRLLSDRFSAERPKGSFSTLEIQRTEQGDSAMYLCASSLVYVGDSSYNSPLHFGNGTRLTVT.